This T cell receptor (beta chain) was sequenced in a study of T-cell reconstitution after alpha-beta-depleted transplantation in children. The study's findings and limits: Surviving recipient T cells and intrathymic progenitors accounted for some patients' high TCRbeta diversity at day 60.

This CDR3 comprises 14 residues. V gave up 8 bases and J gave up 0 bases; unmatched junction bases: 8. Germline assignment: CDR1 SGHRS and CDR2 YFSETQ. Preparation of the TCRbeta library was carried out with unique molecular identifiers. TCRdb processed the PCR reads anew with MiXCR; each CDR3 protein has one entry. The sample consists of fewer than 750,000 distinct CDR3 sequences, more than 20% of them appearing once. This clonotype was detected once. Its cognate antigen is unknown. This TCR was sampled from a boy under three years old with Wiskott-Aldrich syndrome, due to receive a stem cell transplant. The chain recombines TRBV5-1 with TRBJ2-7; 7 bases line up with TRBD1. Sample: PBMCs, taken before TCRalphabeta/CD19-depleted stem cell transplant. Here the CDR3 DNA reads TGCGCCAGTAAGCCAGGGGGTGCCTCCTACGAGCAGTACTTC. Encoded protein: CASKPGGASYEQYF.